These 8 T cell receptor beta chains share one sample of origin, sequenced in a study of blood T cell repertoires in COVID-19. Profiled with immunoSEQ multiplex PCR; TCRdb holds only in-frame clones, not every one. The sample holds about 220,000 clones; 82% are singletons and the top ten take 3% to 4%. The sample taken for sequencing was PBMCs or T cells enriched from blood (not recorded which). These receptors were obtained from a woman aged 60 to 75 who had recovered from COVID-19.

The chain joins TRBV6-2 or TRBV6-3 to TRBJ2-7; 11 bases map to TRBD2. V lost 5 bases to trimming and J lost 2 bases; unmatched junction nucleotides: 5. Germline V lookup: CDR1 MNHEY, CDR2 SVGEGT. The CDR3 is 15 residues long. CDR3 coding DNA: TGTGCCAGCAGTCGAGGGACTAGCGGACCCTACGAGCAGTACTTC. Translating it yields CASSRGTSGPYEQYF.

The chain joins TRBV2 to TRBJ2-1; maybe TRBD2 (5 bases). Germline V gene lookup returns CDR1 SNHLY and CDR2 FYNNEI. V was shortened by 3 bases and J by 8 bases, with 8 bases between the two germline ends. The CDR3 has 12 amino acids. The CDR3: CASSDEGYEQFF. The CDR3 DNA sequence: TGTGCCAGCAGTGATGAGGGATATGAGCAGTTCTTC.

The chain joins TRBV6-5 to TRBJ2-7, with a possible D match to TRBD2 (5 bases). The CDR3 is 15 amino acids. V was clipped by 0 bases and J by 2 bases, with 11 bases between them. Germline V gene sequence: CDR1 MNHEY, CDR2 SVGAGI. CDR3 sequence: CASSYSIARPYEQYF. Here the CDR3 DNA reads TGTGCCAGCAGTTACTCGATAGCGCGGCCCTACGAGCAGTACTTC.

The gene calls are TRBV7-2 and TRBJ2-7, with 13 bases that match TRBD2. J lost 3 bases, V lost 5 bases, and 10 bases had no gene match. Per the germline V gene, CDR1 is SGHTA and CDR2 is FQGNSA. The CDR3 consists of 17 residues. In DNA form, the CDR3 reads TGTGCCAGCAGCCCCGGACTAGCGGGAGTGGATCACTACGAGCAGTACTTC. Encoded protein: CASSPGLAGVDHYEQYF.

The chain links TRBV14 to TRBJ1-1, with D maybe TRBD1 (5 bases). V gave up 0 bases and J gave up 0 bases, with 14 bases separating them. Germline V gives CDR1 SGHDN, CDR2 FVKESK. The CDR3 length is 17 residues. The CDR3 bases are TGTGCCAGCAGCCAAGAGGCAGGGCATATGGTGAACACTGAAGCTTTCTTT. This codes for CASSQEAGHMVNTEAFF. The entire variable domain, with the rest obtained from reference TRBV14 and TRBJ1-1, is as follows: EAGVTQFPSHSVIEKGQTVTLRCDPISGHDNLYWYRRVMGKEIKFLLHFVKESKQDESGMPNNRFLAERTGGTYSTLKVQPAELEDSGVYFCASSQEAGHMVNTEAFFGQGTRLTVV.

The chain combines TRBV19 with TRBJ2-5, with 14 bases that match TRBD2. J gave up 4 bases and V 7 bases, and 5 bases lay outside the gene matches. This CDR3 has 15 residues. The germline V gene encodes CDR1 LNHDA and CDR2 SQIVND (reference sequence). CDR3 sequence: CASNPGTSGGETQYF. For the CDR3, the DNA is TGTGCCAGTAACCCCGGGACTAGCGGGGGAGAGACCCAGTACTTC.

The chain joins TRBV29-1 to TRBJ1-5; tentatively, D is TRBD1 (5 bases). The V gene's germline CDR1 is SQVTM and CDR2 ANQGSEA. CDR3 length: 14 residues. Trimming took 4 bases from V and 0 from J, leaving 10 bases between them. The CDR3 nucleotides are TGCAGCGTTGTTACAGGTTATAGCAATCAGCCCCAGCATTTT. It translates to CSVVTGYSNQPQHF.

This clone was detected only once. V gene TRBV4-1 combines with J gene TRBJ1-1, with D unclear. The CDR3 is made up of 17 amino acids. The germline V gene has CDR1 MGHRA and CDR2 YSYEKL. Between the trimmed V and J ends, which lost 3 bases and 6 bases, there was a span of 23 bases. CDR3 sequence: CASSQGQVRGLGSEAFF. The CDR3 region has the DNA TGCGCCAGCAGCCAGGGCCAAGTGAGAGGGCTGGGTTCTGAAGCTTTCTTT.